The 9 T cell receptor beta chains below were found in one sample sequenced in a study of blood T cell repertoires in COVID-19. The table came from immunoSEQ multiplex PCR; TCRdb's copy has only in-frame clones and leaves some out. Of 35,000 or so clones listed, roughly 80% are singletons. Sequencing was done on a sample of peripheral blood. These receptors originate from an elderly man with active or convalescent COVID-19.

The chain uses TRBV5-1 and TRBJ2-1; 11 bases are shared with TRBD1. Germline CDR1 is SGHRS and CDR2 is YFSETQ. The CDR3 is made up of 15 amino acids. J lost 7 bases, V lost 0 bases, and 3 bases had no gene match. The CDR3 reads CASSLEGQGVNEQFF. CDR3 bases: TGCGCCAGCAGCTTGGAGGGACAGGGGGTTAATGAGCAGTTCTTC.

This chain connects TRBV20-1 to TRBJ1-1, with unresolved D. Germline V gives CDR1 DFQATT, CDR2 SNEGSKA (reference sequence). The CDR3 is made up of 11 amino acids. The V gene lost 2 bases and the J gene lost 7 bases, with 8 bases spanning the gap. The CDR3 loop reads CSARRAGEAFF. CDR3 DNA: TGCAGTGCTAGAAGAGCCGGTGAAGCTTTCTTT.

The chain uses TRBV7-8 and TRBJ2-7; a possible D gene is TRBD2 (6 bases). The V gene's germline CDR1 is SGHVS and CDR2 FQNEAQ. This CDR3 contains 16 residues. The V end was cut by 1 base, the J end by 2 bases, with 15 bases between. The CDR3 bases are TGTGCCAGCAGCTTAGAGAAATGGCGGGACCCCTACGAGCAGTACTTC. Its translation is CASSLEKWRDPYEQYF.

This sequence joins TRBV18 and TRBJ2-3, with 9 positions matching TRBD2. The CDR3 is 16 amino acids. CDR1 is KGHSH and CDR2 is LQKENI in the germline V gene. J was trimmed by 5 bases and V by 6 bases; bases with no gene match: 12. This CDR3 is CASSNHVGLAKDTQYF. The CDR3 DNA reads as TGTGCCAGCTCCAACCACGTGGGACTAGCAAAAGATACGCAGTATTTT. Full variable domain (outside the CDR3, taken from reference TRBV18 and TRBJ2-3): NAGVMQNPRHLVRRRGQEARLRCSPMKGHSHVYWYRQLPEEGLKFMVYLQKENIIDESGMPKERFSAEFPKEGPSILRIQQVVRGDSAAYFCASSNHVGLAKDTQYFGPGTRLTVL.

CDR3 bases: TGCGCCAGCAGCGGTAGCCTACGGGGGGAGACCCAGTACTTC. As protein: CASSGSLRGETQYF. This chain joins TRBV5-1 and TRBJ2-5, with D tentatively TRBD2 (6 bases). Looked up from germline, CDR1 is SGHRS and CDR2 is YFSETQ. V shed 4 bases and J shed 5 bases, with 15 bases lying between them. This CDR3 is 14 amino acids long.

The rearrangement links TRBV18 to TRBJ2-6; TRBD1 matches 12 bases. Trimming removed 4 bases from V and 2 bases from J; junction bases left unmatched: 9. Germline V gene sequence: CDR1 KGHSH, CDR2 LQKENI. This CDR3 region has 19 residues. The CDR3 bases are TGTGCCAGCTCACTGATAACGGGACAGGGGGCAGCTGGGGCCAACGTCCTGACTTTC. It specifies CASSLITGQGAAGANVLTF.

J is TRBJ1-2 and V is TRBV2; D is ambiguous. V shed 5 bases and J shed 3 bases, with 7 bases lying between them. CDR1 is SNHLY, CDR2 FYNNEI, per germline. The CDR3 has 12 residues. Here the CDR3 reads CASSSGDYGYTF. The CDR3 region has the DNA TGTGCCAGCAGTTCGGGTGACTATGGCTACACCTTC.

The gene calls are TRBV7-9 and TRBJ2-3, with D perhaps matching TRBD2 (6 bases). V was cut by 5 bases and J by 2 bases, with 14 bases left in between. Per the germline V gene, CDR1 is SEHNR and CDR2 is FQNEAQ (reference sequence). The CDR3 covers 15 residues. CDR3 sequence (DNA): TGTGCCAGCAGCATGGCTAGCGCGTCCACAGATACGCAGTATTTT. This codes for CASSMASASTDTQYF.

The CDR3: CASSAGTVSSYEQYF. The CDR3 bases are TGTGCCAGCAGCGCGGGGACAGTCAGCTCCTACGAGCAGTACTTC. V gene TRBV5-4 combines with J gene TRBJ2-7; weak D call: TRBD1 (7 bases). This CDR3 comprises 15 residues. V lost 4 bases and J 0 bases, leaving 14 bases between the germline ends. Per germline, CDR1 SGHNT and CDR2 YYREEE (reference sequence).